A selection of T cell receptor beta chains follows, all from one sample in a study of blood T cell repertoires in COVID-19. Some clones are missing from TCRdb's copy, which holds only in-frame ones; the method was immunoSEQ multiplex PCR. Counted here are approximately 150,000 clones, roughly 90% occurring once; the ten biggest clones make up over 1.5%. Material: peripheral blood. The source is a man between 65 and 85 years old with acute or convalescent COVID-19. The CDR3 runs from the conserved cysteine through the conserved F or W. A D gene is named only where the DNA matches it firmly. Clone size appears in some rows only: once, few, many, or a class for an expanded clone.

clone_size j_call v_call d_call cdr3_aa cdr3_nt
. TRBJ1-6 TRBV5-6 . CASNLGGTYNSPLHF TGTGCCAGCAACTTGGGGGGCACCTATAATTCACCCCTCCACTTT
. TRBJ1-3 TRBV29-1 TRBD1 CSVDASRGLAGNTIYF TGCAGCGTTGATGCTTCCAGGGGGCTTGCTGGAAACACCATATATTTT
. TRBJ2-2 TRBV7-9 TRBD1 CASSLMGQLNTGELFF TGTGCCAGCAGCTTAATGGGACAGTTGAACACCGGGGAGCTGTTTTTT
. TRBJ1-3 TRBV21-1 . CASRDRYWGFRGGNTIYF TGTGCCAGCAGAGACAGATACTGGGGATTCCGAGGAGGAAACACCATATATTTT
. TRBJ1-1 TRBV18 . CASSLIGGAEAFF TGTGCCAGCTCCCTAATTGGGGGCGCTGAAGCTTTCTTT
. TRBJ2-5 TRBV20-1 . CSAREGETQYF TGCAGTGCTAGGGAGGGAGAGACCCAGTACTTC
once TRBJ1-6 TRBV28 TRBD1 CASSSGQGVGNSPLHF TGTGCCAGCAGCTCGGGACAGGGAGTGGGAAATTCACCCCTCCACTTT
. TRBJ2-7 TRBV6-6 . CASTASGYEGEQYF TGTGCCAGCACCGCATCAGGATATGAGGGCGAGCAGTACTTC
few TRBJ2-7 TRBV7-9 TRBD1 CASSSRTGGGEQYF TGTGCCAGCAGCTCACGGACAGGGGGCGGGGAGCAGTACTTC
. TRBJ1-1 TRBV10-3 . CAIRSDRNTEAFF TGTGCCATCAGATCGGACAGGAACACTGAAGCTTTCTTT
few TRBJ1-3 TRBV7-2 . CASSLAPGAIGSGNTIYF TGTGCCAGCAGCTTAGCGCCAGGGGCCATAGGGTCTGGAAACACCATATATTTT
. TRBJ2-2 TRBV6-4 . CASSGRGTGELFF TGTGCCAGCAGTGGAAGGGGCACCGGGGAGCTGTTTTTT
. TRBJ1-1 TRBV9 . CASSARGNTEAFF TGTGCCAGCAGCGCGAGGGGGAATACTGAAGCTTTCTTT
. TRBJ1-1 TRBV9 . CASSARVDLNTEAFF TGTGCCAGCAGCGCCCGTGTAGATTTGAACACTGAAGCTTTCTTT
few TRBJ1-1 TRBV5-4 TRBD1 CASSLRDSEAFF TGTGCCAGCAGCTTACGGGACAGTGAAGCTTTCTTT
. TRBJ1-5 TRBV10-3 . CAISAQGDGNQPQHF TGTGCCATCAGTGCACAGGGAGACGGCAATCAGCCCCAGCATTTT
. TRBJ1-1 TRBV15 . CATSGTLNTEAFF TGTGCCACCAGCGGCACATTGAACACTGAAGCTTTCTTT
once TRBJ2-4 TRBV6-5 TRBD2 CASRGASGRGNIQYF TGTGCCAGCAGAGGGGCTAGCGGGAGAGGAAACATTCAGTACTTC
. TRBJ2-1 TRBV3-1/TRBV3-2 . CASGGGRRNEQFF TGTGCCAGCGGCGGGGGCCGCAGGAATGAGCAGTTCTTC
. TRBJ1-5 TRBV28 TRBD1 CAIQGARSNQPQHF TGTGCCATACAGGGGGCGCGGTCCAATCAGCCCCAGCATTTT
. TRBJ1-1 TRBV29-1 TRBD1 CSAGQGPNTEAFF TGCAGCGCTGGACAGGGCCCGAACACTGAAGCTTTCTTT
. TRBJ1-5 TRBV18 . CASSPLDSSNQPQHF TGTGCCAGCTCACCACTTGACAGCAGCAATCAGCCCCAGCATTTT
. TRBJ1-2 TRBV5-1 . CASSPGGGGLAGYTF TGCGCCAGCAGCCCCGGCGGCGGAGGGCTGGCTGGCTACACCTTC
. TRBJ1-2 TRBV5-8 . CASSSPTDYGYTF TGTGCCAGCAGCTCGCCGACAGACTATGGCTACACCTTC
. TRBJ2-7 TRBV11-2 TRBD1 CASSFGQGPLYEQYF TGTGCCAGCAGCTTCGGACAGGGGCCTCTCTACGAGCAGTACTTC
. TRBJ2-2 TRBV5-1 TRBD1 CASSHGQGRGELFF TGCGCCAGCAGCCACGGACAGGGAAGGGGGGAGCTGTTTTTT
. TRBJ2-7 TRBV11-2 . CASSAGRYEQYF TGTGCCAGCAGCGCAGGGCGCTACGAGCAGTACTTC
once TRBJ2-2 TRBV5-4 . CASSFNTGANTGELFF TGTGCCAGCAGCTTCAATACAGGCGCGAACACCGGGGAGCTGTTTTTT
. TRBJ2-1 TRBV5-4 . CASSFSNEGYNEQFF TGTGCCAGCAGCTTTTCTAACGAGGGCTACAATGAGCAGTTCTTC
once TRBJ1-1 TRBV7-3 . CASSDGDTPGGAFF TGTGCCAGCAGCGACGGGGACACCCCAGGAGGAGCTTTCTTT
. TRBJ1-2 TRBV6-1 . CASSDVWSSYGYTF TGTGCCAGCAGTGATGTTTGGAGTTCCTATGGCTACACCTTC
few TRBJ1-2 TRBV30 . CAFKDIGYGYTF TGTGCCTTCAAGGACATAGGGTATGGCTACACCTTC
. TRBJ1-5 TRBV11-2 . CASSPGGVRDQPQHF TGTGCCAGCAGCCCGGGGGGGGTTAGAGATCAGCCCCAGCATTTT
once TRBJ2-7 TRBV5-1 TRBD2 CASSFVPGLAGGEQYF TGCGCCAGCAGCTTTGTTCCGGGGCTAGCGGGCGGCGAGCAGTACTTC
. TRBJ1-1 TRBV3-1/TRBV3-2 . CASSPPSKSAEAFF TGTGCCAGCAGCCCGCCGTCCAAGAGCGCTGAAGCTTTCTTT
. TRBJ2-7 TRBV3-1/TRBV3-2 . CASSRQVTSYEQYF TGTGCCAGCAGCCGACAGGTAACCTCCTACGAGCAGTACTTC
. TRBJ1-2 TRBV20-1 . CSASSGYGYTF TGCAGTGCTAGCTCGGGCTATGGCTACACCTTC
once TRBJ1-4 TRBV3-1/TRBV3-2 TRBD1 CASTSQGVGNEKLFF TGTGCCAGCACATCTCAGGGGGTTGGTAATGAAAAACTGTTTTTT
. TRBJ2-7 TRBV27 TRBD1 CASSLRQGNTYEQYF TGTGCCAGCAGTTTAAGACAGGGTAACACCTACGAGCAGTACTTC
. TRBJ1-6 TRBV3-1/TRBV3-2 TRBD1 CASSQAGPRDRDLLSYNSPLHF TGTGCCAGCAGCCAAGCCGGTCCTCGGGACAGGGACCTCCTCTCCTATAATTCACCCCTCCACTTT
. TRBJ1-5 TRBV6-5 TRBD1 CASSKGQGNQPQHF TGTGCCAGCAGCAAAGGACAGGGGAATCAGCCCCAGCATTTT
once TRBJ2-7 TRBV7-3 . CASSLGGFPYEQYF TGTGCCAGCAGCTTGGGCGGGTTCCCCTACGAGCAGTACTTC
once TRBJ2-3 TRBV5-5 TRBD2 CASSTPPSGGSTRTDTQYF TGTGCCAGCAGCACCCCCCCCAGCGGGGGGTCCACCCGCACAGATACGCAGTATTTT
. TRBJ2-2 TRBV5-4 TRBD2 CASSRVGGGNTGELFF TGTGCCAGCAGCCGCGTCGGGGGGGGGAACACCGGGGAGCTGTTTTTT
. TRBJ1-1 TRBV5-1 TRBD1 CASSPLGQVNTEAFF TGCGCCAGCAGCCCCCTGGGACAGGTAAACACTGAAGCTTTCTTT
. TRBJ1-1 TRBV2 TRBD1 CASSPTGGETEAFF TGTGCCAGCAGCCCGACAGGGGGGGAAACTGAAGCTTTCTTT
. TRBJ2-5 TRBV24-1 TRBD2 CATSREVGETQYF TGTGCCACCAGTCGGGAGGTTGGGGAGACCCAGTACTTC
. TRBJ2-2 TRBV9 . CASSVRGTNTGELFF TGTGCCAGCAGCGTACGGGGGACGAACACCGGGGAGCTGTTTTTT
. TRBJ1-1 TRBV29-1 TRBD1 CSVAGTGYTEAFF TGCAGCGTCGCCGGGACAGGGTACACTGAAGCTTTCTTT
. TRBJ2-7 TRBV14 . CASLGHGGSYEQYF TGTGCCAGCTTGGGGCATGGAGGGTCCTACGAGCAGTACTTC
. TRBJ2-1 TRBV10-3 TRBD1 CATLRDRGYNEQFF TGTGCCACGCTCCGGGACAGGGGGTACAATGAGCAGTTCTTC